One T cell receptor beta chain is described in this entry. Its antigen is not identified. The data belong to a study of T cell responses to AZD1222 COVID-19 vaccine. Study-level findings and limits: Just five to seven people given AZD1222 tested seropositive at baseline. The breadth and depth of Spike-specific TCRs increased once two AZD1222 doses had been given.

CDR1 is SGHTA, CDR2 FQGNSA, per germline. The germline V and J ends were trimmed by 3 bases and 1 base, with 11 bases remaining between them. The CDR3 loop spans 15 amino acids. TCRdb's copy holds only in-frame clones and misses some; the assay was immunoSEQ multiplex PCR. The table shows roughly 190,000 clones, with under 95% occurring only once. The receptor was isolated from an adult in good health. This sequence joins TRBV7-2 and TRBJ2-3; D gene uncertain. The input for sequencing was peripheral blood, taken on day 0 of AZD1222 vaccination. The CDR3 spells CASSFDFSRTDTQYF. In nucleotides, the CDR3 is TGTGCCAGCAGCTTTGACTTCAGCCGCACAGATACGCAGTATTTT. The full variable domain, in which reference TRBV7-2 and TRBJ2-3 provide the parts outside the CDR3, is GAGVSQSPSNKVTEKGKDVELRCDPISGHTALYWYRQSLGQGLEFLIYFQGNSAPDKSGLPSDRFSAERTGGSVSTLTIQRTQQEDSAVYLCASSFDFSRTDTQYFGPGTRLTVL.